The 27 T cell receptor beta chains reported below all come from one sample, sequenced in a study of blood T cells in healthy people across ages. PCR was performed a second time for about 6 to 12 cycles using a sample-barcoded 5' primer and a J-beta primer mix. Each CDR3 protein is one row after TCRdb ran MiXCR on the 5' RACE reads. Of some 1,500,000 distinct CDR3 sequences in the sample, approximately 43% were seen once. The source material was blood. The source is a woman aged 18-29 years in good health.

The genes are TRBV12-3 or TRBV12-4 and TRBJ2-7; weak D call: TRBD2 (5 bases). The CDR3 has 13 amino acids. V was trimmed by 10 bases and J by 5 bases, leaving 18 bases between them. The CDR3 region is CANSPGNVDEQYF. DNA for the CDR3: TGTGCCAACAGCCCCGGGAACGTGGACGAGCAGTACTTC.

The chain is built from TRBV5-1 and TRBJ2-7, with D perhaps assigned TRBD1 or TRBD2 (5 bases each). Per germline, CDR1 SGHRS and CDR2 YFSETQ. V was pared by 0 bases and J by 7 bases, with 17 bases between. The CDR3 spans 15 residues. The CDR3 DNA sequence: TGCGCCAGCAGCTTGGAGGCCAGGGTCCGAGGGGAGCAGTACTTC. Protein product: CASSLEARVRGEQYF.

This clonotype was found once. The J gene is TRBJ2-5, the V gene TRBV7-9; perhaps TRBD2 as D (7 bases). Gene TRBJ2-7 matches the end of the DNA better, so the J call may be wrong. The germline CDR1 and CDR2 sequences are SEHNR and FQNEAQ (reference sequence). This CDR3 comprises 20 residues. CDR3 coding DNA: TGTGCCAGCAGCTTAGCTTTCGGGCAGGGAGTGGCGGGGGCGATCTACGAGCAGTACTTC. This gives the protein CASSLAFGQGVAGAIYEQYF.

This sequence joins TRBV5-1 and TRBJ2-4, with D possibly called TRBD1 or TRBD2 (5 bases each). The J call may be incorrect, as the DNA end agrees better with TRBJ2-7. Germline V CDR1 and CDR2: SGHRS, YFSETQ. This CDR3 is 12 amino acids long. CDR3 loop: CASGPGGYEQYF. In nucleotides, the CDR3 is TGCGCCAGCGGCCCTGGGGGTTACGAGCAGTACTTC.

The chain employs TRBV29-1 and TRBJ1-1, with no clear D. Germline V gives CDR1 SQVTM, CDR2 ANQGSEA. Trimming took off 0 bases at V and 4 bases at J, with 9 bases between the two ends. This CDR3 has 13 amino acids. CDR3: CSVEEGWGTEAFF. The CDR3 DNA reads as TGCAGCGTTGAAGAAGGATGGGGCACTGAAGCTTTCTTT.

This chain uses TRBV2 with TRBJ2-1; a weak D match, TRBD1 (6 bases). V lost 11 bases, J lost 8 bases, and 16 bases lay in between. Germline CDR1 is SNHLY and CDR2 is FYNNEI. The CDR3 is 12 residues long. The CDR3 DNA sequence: TGTGCCTTACGAGAGGACAGTTATGAGCAGTTCTTC. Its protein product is CALREDSYEQFF.

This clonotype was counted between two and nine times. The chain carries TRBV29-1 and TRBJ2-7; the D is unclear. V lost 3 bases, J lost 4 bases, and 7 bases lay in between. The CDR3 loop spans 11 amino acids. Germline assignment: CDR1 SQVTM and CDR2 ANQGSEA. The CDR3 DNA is TGCAGCGTTGATAAAGGGTACGAGCAGTACTTC. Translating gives CSVDKGYEQYF.

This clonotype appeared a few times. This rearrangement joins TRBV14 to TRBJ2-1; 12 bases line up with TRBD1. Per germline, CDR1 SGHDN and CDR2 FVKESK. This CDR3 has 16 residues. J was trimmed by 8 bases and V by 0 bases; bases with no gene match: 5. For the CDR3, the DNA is TGTGCCAGCAGCCAAGAATTCGGGACAGGGGGCTATGAGCAGTTCTTC. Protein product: CASSQEFGTGGYEQFF.

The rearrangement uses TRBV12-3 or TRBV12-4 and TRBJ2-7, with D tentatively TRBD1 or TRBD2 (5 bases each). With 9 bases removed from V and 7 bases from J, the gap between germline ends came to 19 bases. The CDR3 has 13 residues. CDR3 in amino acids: CASLRDPGSEQYF. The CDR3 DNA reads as TGTGCCAGTCTCCGGGACCCTGGAAGTGAGCAGTACTTC.

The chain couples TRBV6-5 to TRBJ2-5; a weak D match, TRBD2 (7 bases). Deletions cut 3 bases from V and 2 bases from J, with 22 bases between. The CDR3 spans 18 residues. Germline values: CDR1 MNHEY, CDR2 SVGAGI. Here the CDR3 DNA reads TGTGCCAGCAGTTATACAACTACGGGGGGCGGGCAACAAGAGACCCAGTACTTC. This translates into CASSYTTTGGGQQETQYF.

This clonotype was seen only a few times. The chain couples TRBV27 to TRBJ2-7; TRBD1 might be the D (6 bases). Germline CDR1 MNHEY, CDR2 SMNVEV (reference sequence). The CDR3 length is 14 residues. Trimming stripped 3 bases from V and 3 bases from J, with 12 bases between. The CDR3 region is CASSLGGDNYEQYF. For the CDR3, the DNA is TGTGCCAGCAGTTTGGGTGGGGACAACTACGAGCAGTACTTC.

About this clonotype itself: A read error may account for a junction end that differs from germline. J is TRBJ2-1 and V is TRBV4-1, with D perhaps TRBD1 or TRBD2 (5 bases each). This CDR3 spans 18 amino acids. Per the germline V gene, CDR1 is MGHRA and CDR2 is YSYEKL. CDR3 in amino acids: CASSQEWTGRRVHKEQFF. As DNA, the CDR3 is TGCGCCAGCAGCCAAGAATGGACGGGGCGCAGAGTACACAAAGAGCAGTTCTTC.

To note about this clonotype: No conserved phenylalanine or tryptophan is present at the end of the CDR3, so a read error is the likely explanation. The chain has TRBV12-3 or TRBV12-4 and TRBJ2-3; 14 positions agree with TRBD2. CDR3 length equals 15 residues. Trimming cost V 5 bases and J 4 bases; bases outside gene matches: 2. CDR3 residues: CASSQTSGGADTQYS. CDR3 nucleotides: TGTGCCAGCAGTCAGACTAGCGGGGGGGCAGATACGCAGTATTCC.

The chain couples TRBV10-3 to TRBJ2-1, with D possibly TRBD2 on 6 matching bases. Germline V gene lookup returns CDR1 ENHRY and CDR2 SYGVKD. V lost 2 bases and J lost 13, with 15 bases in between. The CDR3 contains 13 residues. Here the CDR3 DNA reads TGTGCCATCAGTGAGATACTAGCAGGACCCCAGTTCTTC. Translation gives CAISEILAGPQFF.

The CDR3 bases are TGTGCCAGCAGCCAAACTTCGACAGGGCGCTCACCCCTCCACTTT. The encoded protein is CASSQTSTGRSPLHF. V and J are TRBV4-2 and TRBJ1-6, with 7 bases identical to TRBD1. Trimming took 2 bases from V and 10 from J; bases not matched to a gene: 8. In germline, CDR1 is LGHNA, CDR2 YNFKEQ. The CDR3 extends over 15 amino acids.

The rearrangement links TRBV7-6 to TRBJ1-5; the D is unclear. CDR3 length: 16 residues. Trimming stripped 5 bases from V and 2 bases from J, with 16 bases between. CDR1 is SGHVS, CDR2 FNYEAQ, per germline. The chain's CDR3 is CASSPGSSLGNQPQHF. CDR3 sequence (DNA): TGTGCCAGCAGCCCCGGTTCCAGTCTAGGCAATCAGCCCCAGCATTTT.

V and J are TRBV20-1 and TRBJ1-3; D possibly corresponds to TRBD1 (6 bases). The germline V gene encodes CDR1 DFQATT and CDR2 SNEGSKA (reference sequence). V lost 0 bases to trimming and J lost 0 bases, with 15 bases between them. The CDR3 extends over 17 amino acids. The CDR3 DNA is TGCAGTGCTAGAGATAGGCAGGGGACCCTCTCTGGAAACACCATATATTTT. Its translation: CSARDRQGTLSGNTIYF.

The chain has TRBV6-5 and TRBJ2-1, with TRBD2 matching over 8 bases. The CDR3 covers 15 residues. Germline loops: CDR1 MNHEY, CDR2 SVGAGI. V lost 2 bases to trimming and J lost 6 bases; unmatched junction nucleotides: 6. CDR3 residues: CASSYDRGLVNEQFF. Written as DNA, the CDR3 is TGTGCCAGCAGTTACGATAGGGGACTAGTCAATGAGCAGTTCTTC.

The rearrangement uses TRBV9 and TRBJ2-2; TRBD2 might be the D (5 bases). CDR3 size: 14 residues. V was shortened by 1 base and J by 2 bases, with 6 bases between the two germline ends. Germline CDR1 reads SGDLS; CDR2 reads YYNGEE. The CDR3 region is CASSVLANTGELFF. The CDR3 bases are TGTGCCAGCAGCGTACTAGCTAACACCGGGGAGCTGTTTTTT. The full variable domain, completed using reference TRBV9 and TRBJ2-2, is DSGVTQTPKHLITATGQRVTLRCSPRSGDLSVYWYQQSLDQGLQFLIQYYNGEERAKGNILERFSAQQFPDLHSELNLSSLELGDSALYFCASSVLANTGELFFGEGSRLTVL.

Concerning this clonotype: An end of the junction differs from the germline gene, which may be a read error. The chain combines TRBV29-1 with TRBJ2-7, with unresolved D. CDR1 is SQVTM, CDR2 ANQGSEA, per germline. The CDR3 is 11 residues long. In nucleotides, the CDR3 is TGCAGCGCTGAACAGTCCTACGAGCAGTACTTC. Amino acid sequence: CSAEQSYEQYF.

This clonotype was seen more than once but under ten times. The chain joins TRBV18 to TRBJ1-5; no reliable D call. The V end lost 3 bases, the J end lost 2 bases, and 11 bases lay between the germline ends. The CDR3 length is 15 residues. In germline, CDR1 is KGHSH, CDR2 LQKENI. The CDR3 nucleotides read TGTGCCAGCTCACCGTCCCATTTGGGCAATCAGCCCCAGCATTTT. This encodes CASSPSHLGNQPQHF. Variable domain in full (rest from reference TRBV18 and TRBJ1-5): NAGVMQNPRHLVRRRGQEARLRCSPMKGHSHVYWYRQLPEEGLKFMVYLQKENIIDESGMPKERFSAEFPKEGPSILRIQQVVRGDSAAYFCASSPSHLGNQPQHFGDGTRLSIL.

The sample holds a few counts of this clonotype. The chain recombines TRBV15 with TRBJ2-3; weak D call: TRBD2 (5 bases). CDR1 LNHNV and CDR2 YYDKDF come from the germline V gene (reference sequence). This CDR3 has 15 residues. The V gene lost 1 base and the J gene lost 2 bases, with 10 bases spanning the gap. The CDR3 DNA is TGTGCCACCAGCAGAGGGGGAGTTGTCACAGATACGCAGTATTTT. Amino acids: CATSRGGVVTDTQYF.

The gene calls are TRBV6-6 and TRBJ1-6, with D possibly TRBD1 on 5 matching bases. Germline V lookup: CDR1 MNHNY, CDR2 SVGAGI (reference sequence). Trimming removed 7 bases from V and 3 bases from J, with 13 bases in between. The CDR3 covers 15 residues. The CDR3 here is CASNLGTLYNSPLHF. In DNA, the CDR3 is TGTGCCAGCAACCTCGGGACCCTCTATAATTCACCCCTCCACTTT.

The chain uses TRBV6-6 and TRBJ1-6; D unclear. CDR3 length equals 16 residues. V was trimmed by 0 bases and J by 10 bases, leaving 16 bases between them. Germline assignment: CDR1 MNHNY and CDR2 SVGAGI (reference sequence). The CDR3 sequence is CASSYSGYLEDSPLHF. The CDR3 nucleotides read TGTGCCAGCAGTTACTCAGGGTATTTGGAGGACTCACCCCTCCACTTT.

CDR3 nucleotides: TGCGCCAGCAGTAAAACCGGACAGGGAGGGACCTACAATGAGCAGTACTTC. This encodes CASSKTGQGGTYNEQYF. V and J are TRBV10-1 and TRBJ2-7; the D gene is possibly TRBD1 (8 bases). The germline CDR1 and CDR2 sequences are WNHNN and SYGVQD (reference sequence). This CDR3 spans 17 amino acids. Trimming pared 5 bases from V and 7 bases from J, leaving 27 bases between.

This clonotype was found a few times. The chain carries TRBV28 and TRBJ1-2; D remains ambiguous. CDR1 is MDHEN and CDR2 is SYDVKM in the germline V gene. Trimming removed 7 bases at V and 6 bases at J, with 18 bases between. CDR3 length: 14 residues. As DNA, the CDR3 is TGTGCCAGCACCAAACCCTCCGGGGAAGATGGCTACACCTTC. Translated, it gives CASTKPSGEDGYTF.

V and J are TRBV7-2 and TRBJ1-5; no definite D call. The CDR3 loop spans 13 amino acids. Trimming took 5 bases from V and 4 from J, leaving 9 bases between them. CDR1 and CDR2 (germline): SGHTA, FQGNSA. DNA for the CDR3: TGTGCCAGCAGCGCCGGACGGAATCAGCCCCAGCATTTT. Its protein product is CASSAGRNQPQHF.